This TCR beta chain was found in a study of T cells in Graves' hyperthyroidism and ophthalmopathy. Study-wide results and caveats: The majority of expanded thyroid clonotypes above 0.001 also appeared in blood.

Amplification targeted TCR beta CDR3 regions from RNA transcripts. The TCR CDR3 was amplified in a first-round RT-PCR using the HTBI primer set. A single record per CDR3 protein comes from TCRdb applying MiXCR to the multiplex PCR reads. The sample lists roughly 580,000 distinct CDR3 sequences; 14% were seen once. V dropped 4 bases and J dropped 7 bases, with 13 bases sitting between them. This CDR3 spans 14 amino acids. Germline assignment: CDR1 LGHDT and CDR2 YNNKEL (reference sequence). The sample holds many counts of this clonotype. Antigen specificity is unknown. The hyperthyroidism patients had all been newly diagnosed, and their disease duration was under 2 months. Their ages ranged from 18 to 65 years. Clinical symptoms, serum thyroxine and TRAb, thyroid ultrasound and orbital computed tomography were used for the diagnoses.

The V gene is TRBV3-1, the J gene TRBJ1-4, with D uncertain. The TCR was taken from a woman between 25 and 40 years old with Graves' hyperthyroidism that later progressed to Graves' ophthalmopathy. Sequenced: blood. DNA for the CDR3: TGTGCCAGCAGCCGAGGGAGGGATTCTGAAAAACTGTTTTTT. As protein: CASSRGRDSEKLFF.